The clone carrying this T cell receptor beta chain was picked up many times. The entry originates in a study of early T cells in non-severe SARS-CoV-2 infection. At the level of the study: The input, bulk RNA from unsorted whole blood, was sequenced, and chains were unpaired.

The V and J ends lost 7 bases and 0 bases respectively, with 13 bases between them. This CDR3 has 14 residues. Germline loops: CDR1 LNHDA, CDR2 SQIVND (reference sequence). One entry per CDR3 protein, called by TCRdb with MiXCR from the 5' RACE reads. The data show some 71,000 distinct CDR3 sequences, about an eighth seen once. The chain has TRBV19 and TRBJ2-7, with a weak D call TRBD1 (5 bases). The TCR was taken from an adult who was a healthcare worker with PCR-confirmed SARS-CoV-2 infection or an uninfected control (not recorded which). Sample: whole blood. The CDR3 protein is CASTQGPRSYEQYF. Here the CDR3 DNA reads TGTGCCAGTACTCAGGGTCCCCGCTCCTACGAGCAGTACTTC.